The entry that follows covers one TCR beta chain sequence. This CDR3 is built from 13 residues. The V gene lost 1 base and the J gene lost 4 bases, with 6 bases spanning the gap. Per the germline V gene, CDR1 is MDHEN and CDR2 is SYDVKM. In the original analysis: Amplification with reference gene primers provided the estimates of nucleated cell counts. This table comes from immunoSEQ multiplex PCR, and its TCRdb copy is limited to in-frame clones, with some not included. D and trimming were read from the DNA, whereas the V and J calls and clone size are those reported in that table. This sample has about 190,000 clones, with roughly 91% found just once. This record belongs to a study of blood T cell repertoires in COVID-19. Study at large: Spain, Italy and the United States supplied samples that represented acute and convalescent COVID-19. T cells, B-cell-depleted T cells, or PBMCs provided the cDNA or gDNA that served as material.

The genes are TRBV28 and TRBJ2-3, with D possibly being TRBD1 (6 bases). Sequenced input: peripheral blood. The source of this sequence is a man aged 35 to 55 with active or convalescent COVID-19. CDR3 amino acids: CASSLYRADTQYF. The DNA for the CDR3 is TGTGCCAGCAGTTTATACAGGGCAGATACGCAGTATTTT. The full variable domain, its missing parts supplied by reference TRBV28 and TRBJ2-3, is DVKVTQSSRYLVKRTGEKVFLECVQDMDHENMFWYRQDPGLGLRLIYFSYDVKMKEKGDIPEGYSVSREKKERFSLILESASTNQTSMYLCASSLYRADTQYFGPGTRLTVL.